Listed below are T cell receptor beta chains from one sample, sequenced in a study of T cell responses to AZD1222 COVID-19 vaccine. Assay used: immunoSEQ multiplex PCR; TCRdb lists only in-frame clones, some missing. The profile shows tens of thousands of clones, 85% to 95% of them singletons. The material was peripheral blood, obtained on day 0 of MenACWY control vaccination. The receptors originated from an adult in good health. Each CDR3 is given without its conserved first and last residue. The D gene is left open where the match is weak.

d_gene | v_gene | CDR3aa
. | TRBV7-9 | ASRTGTVRDTEAF
. | TRBV28 | ASGRYGYT
. | TRBV29-1 | SVIGPYGYT
. | TRBV19 | ASSHGTPHAGYT
. | TRBV5-4 | ASSWRGPDTQY
. | TRBV19 | ASTDGAEHKVGELF
. | TRBV6-2/TRBV6-3 | ASSYRPGTPGELF
TRBD1 | TRBV4-1 | ASSLAEGANTEAF
. | TRBV4-3 | ASSQIIAEKLF
. | TRBV28 | ASSLGSTNYEQY
TRBD1 | TRBV7-9 | ASSFPQGAGANVLT
TRBD1 | TRBV5-1 | ASKPGTGSAVEAF
. | TRBV19 | ASSIASDPSYEQY